This T cell receptor (beta chain) was obtained from a study of T cell responses to AZD1222 COVID-19 vaccine. This CDR3 is built from 15 residues. The J segment lost 6 bases and the V segment lost 0 bases, leaving 4 bases of the junction unmatched. Germline CDR1 KGHSH, CDR2 LQKENI. Sequenced by immunoSEQ multiplex PCR; TCRdb stores in-frame clones only, minus some. This sample has roughly 82,000 clones, with 70% to 90% found just once. This TCR came from an adult in good health. The sample here was peripheral blood, taken on day 0 of AZD1222 vaccination. J is TRBJ2-4 and V is TRBV18; 8 nucleotides match TRBD1. CDR3 region: CASSPPAQGANIQYF. The CDR3 bases are TGTGCCAGCTCACCACCGGCCCAGGGGGCAAACATTCAGTACTTC.